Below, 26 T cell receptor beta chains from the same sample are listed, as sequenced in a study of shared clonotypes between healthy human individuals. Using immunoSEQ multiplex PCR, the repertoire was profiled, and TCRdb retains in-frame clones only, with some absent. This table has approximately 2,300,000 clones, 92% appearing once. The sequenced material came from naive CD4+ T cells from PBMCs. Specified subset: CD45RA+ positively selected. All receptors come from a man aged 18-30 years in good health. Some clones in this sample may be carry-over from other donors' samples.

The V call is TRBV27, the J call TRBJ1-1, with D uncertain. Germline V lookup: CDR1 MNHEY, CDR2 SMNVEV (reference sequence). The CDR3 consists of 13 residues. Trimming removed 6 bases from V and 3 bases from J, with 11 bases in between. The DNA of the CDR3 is TGTGCCAGCAGACCTTTGACCTACACTGAAGCTTTCTTT. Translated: CASRPLTYTEAFF.

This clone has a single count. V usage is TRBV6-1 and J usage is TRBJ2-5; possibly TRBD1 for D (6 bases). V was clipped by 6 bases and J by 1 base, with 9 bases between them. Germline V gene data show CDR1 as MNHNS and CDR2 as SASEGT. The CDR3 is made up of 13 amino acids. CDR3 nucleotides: TGTGCCAGCAGCCACAGGGTCCAAGAGACCCAGTACTTC. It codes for CASSHRVQETQYF.

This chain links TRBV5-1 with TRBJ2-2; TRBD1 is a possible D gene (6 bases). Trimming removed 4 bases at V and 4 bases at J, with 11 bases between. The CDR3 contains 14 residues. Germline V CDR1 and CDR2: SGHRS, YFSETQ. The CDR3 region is CASSPGQLTGELFF. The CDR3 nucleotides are TGCGCCAGCAGCCCCGGACAGCTCACCGGGGAGCTGTTTTTT.

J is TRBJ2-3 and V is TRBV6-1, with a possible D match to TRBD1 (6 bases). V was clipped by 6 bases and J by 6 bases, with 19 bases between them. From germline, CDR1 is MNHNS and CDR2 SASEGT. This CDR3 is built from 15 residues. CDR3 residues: CASREGDVFQDTQYF. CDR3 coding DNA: TGTGCCAGCAGAGAGGGGGACGTTTTTCAGGATACGCAGTATTTT.

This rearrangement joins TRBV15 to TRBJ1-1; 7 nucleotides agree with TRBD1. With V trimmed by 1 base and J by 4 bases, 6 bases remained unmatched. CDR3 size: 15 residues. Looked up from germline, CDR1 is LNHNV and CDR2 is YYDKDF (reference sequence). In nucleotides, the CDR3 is TGTGCCACCAGCAGAGGACAGGGTGGGTTCACTGAAGCTTTCTTT. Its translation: CATSRGQGGFTEAFF.

DNA of the CDR3: TGCAGTGGGGGTGGAGGGAACACTGAAGCTTTCTTT. Its translation is CSGGGGNTEAFF. The chain is built from TRBV29-1 and TRBJ1-1, with D perhaps TRBD1 (5 bases). The CDR3 totals 12 residues. Germline CDR1 reads SQVTM; CDR2 reads ANQGSEA.

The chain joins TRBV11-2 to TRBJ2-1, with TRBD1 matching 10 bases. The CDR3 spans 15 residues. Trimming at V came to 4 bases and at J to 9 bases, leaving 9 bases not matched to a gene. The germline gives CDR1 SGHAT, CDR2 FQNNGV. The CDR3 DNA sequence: TGTGCCAGCAGCTCCGTGAGACAGGGGGCAGGTGAGCAGTTCTTC. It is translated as CASSSVRQGAGEQFF.

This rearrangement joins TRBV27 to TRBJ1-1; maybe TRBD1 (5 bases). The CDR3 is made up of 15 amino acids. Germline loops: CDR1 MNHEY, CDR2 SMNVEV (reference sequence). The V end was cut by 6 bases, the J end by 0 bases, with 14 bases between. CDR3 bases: TGTGCCAGCAGCCCGACAGTAGTGGTGAACACTGAAGCTTTCTTT. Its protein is CASSPTVVVNTEAFF.

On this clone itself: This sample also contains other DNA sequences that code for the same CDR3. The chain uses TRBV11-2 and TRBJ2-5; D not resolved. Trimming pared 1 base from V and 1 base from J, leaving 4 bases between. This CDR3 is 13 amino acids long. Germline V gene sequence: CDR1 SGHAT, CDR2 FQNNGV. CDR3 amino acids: CASSLGVQETQYF. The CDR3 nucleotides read TGTGCCAGCAGCTTAGGTGTCCAAGAGACCCAGTACTTC.

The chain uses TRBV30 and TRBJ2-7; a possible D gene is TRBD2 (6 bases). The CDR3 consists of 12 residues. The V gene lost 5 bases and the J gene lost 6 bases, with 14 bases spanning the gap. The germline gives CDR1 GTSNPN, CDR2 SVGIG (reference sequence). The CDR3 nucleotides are TGTGCCTGGGGCGGGACTCCCGGCGAGCAGTACTTC. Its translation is CAWGGTPGEQYF.

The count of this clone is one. This CDR3 is CASSEMGQGFVEQYF. The DNA for the CDR3 is TGTGCCAGCAGTGAAATGGGACAGGGATTTGTCGAGCAGTACTTC. The chain has TRBV7-8 and TRBJ2-7, with TRBD1 matching 9 bases. Germline V gives CDR1 SGHVS, CDR2 FQNEAQ. V shed 6 bases and J 6 bases; nucleotides not matched to a gene: 12. This CDR3 region has 15 residues.

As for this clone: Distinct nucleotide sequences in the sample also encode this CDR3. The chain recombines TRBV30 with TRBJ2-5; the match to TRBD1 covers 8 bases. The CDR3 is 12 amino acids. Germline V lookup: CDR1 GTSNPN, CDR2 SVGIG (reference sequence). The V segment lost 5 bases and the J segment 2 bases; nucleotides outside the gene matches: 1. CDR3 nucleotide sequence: TGTGCCTGGGACAGGGGTCAAGAGACCCAGTACTTC. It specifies CAWDRGQETQYF.

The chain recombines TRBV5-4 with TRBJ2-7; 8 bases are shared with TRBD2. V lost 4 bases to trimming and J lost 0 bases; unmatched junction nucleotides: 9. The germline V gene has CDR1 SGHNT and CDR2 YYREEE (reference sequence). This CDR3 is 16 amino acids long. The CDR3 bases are TGTGCCAGCAGCCGTTCAGCAGCGGGAGCCTCCTACGAGCAGTACTTC. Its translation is CASSRSAAGASYEQYF.

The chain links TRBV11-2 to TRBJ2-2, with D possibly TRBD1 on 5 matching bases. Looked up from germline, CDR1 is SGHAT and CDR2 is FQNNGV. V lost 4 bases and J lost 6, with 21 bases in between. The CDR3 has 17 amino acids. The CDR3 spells CASSYKKAGLDAGELFF. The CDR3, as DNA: TGTGCCAGCAGCTATAAGAAGGCAGGGTTGGACGCCGGGGAGCTGTTTTTT.

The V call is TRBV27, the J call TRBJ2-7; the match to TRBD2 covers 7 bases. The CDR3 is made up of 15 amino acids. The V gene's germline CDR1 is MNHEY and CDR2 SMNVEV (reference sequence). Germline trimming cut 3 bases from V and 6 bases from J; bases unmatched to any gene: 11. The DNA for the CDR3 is TGTGCCAGCAGTTTGGCGGGGACTAAGGGGTCCGAGCAGTACTTC. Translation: CASSLAGTKGSEQYF.

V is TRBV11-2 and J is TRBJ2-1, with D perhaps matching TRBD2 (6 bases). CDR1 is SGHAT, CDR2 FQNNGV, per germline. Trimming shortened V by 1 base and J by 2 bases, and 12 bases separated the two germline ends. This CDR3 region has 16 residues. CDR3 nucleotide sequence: TGTGCCAGCAGCTTAGGGCTGCTAGCGCCCTACAATGAGCAGTTCTTC. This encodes CASSLGLLAPYNEQFF.

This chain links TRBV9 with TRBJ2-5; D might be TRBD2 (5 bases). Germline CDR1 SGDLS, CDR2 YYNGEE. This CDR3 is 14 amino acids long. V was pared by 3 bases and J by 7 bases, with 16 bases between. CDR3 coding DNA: TGTGCCAGCAGCGAGAGCGGACCCTCCGGGACCCAGTACTTC. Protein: CASSESGPSGTQYF.

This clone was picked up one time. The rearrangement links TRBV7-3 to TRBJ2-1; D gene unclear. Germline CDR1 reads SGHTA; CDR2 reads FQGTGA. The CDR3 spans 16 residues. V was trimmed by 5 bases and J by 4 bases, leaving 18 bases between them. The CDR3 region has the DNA TGTGCCAGCAGCACCTCCGCCGCCTTGGGGTACAATGAGCAGTTCTTC. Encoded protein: CASSTSAALGYNEQFF.

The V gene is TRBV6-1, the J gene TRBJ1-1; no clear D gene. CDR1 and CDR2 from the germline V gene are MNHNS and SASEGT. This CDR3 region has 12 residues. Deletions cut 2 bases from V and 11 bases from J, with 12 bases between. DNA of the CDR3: TGTGCCAGCAGTGAAATGGGGTACTGGGCTTTCTTT. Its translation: CASSEMGYWAFF.

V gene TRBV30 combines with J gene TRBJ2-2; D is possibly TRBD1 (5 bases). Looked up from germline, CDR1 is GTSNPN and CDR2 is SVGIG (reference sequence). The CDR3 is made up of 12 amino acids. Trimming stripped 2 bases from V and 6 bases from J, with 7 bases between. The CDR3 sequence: CAWSPGPGELFF. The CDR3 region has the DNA TGTGCCTGGAGTCCAGGGCCCGGGGAGCTGTTTTTT. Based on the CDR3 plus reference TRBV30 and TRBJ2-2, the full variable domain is SQTIHQWPATLVQPVGSPLSLECTVEGTSNPNLYWYRQAAGRGLQLLFYSVGIGQISSEVPQNLSASRPQDRQFILSSKKLLLSDSGFYLCAWSPGPGELFFGEGSRLTVL.

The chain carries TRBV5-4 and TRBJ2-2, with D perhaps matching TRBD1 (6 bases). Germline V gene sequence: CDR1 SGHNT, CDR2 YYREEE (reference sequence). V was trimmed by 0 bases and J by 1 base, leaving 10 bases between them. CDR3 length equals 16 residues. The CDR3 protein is CASSLATGWNTGELFF. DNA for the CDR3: TGTGCCAGCAGCTTGGCCACAGGGTGGAACACCGGGGAGCTGTTTTTT.

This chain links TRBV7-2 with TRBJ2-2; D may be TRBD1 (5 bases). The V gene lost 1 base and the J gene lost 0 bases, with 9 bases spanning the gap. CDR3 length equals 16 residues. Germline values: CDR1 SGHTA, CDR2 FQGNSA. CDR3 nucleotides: TGTGCCAGCAGCTTAGAGCGACAGCCGAACACCGGGGAGCTGTTTTTT. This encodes CASSLERQPNTGELFF.

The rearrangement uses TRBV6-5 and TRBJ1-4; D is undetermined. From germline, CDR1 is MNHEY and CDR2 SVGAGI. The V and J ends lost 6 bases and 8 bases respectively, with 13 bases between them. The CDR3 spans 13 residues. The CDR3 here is CASRPQEREKLFF. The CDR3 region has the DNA TGTGCCAGCAGACCCCAGGAGCGGGAAAAACTGTTTTTT.

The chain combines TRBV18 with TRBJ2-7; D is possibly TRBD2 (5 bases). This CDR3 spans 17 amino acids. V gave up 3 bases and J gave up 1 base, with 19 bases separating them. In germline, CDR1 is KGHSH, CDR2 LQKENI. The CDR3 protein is CASSPSAFAGVSYEQYF. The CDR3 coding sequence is TGTGCCAGCTCACCCAGCGCATTTGCCGGGGTGTCCTACGAGCAGTACTTC.

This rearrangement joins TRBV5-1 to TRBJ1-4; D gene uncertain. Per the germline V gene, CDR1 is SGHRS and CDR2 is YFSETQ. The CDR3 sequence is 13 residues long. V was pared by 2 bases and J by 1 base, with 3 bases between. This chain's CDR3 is CASSFGTNEKLFF. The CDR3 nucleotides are TGCGCCAGCAGCTTTGGAACTAATGAAAAACTGTTTTTT. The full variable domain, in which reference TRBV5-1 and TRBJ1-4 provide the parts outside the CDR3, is KAGVTQTPRYLIKTRGQQVTLSCSPISGHRSVSWYQQTPGQGLQFLFEYFSETQRNKGNFPGRFSGRQFSNSRSEMNVSTLELGDSALYLCASSFGTNEKLFFGSGTQLSVL.

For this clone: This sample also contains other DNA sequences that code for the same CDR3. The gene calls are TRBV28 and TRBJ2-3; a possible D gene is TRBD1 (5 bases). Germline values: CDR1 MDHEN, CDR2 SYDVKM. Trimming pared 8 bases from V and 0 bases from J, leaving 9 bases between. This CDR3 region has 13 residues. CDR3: CASSPGSTDTQYF. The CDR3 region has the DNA TGTGCCAGCTCGCCAGGGAGCACAGATACGCAGTATTTT.